This TCR beta chain appears in the sequencing data of a study of CD8 T cells in ankylosing spondylitis. General observations from the study: CD8+ by phenotype, disease-linked clones were relatively rare in peripheral blood.

TCRdb ran MiXCR on the 5' RACE reads and lists one entry per CDR3 protein. The sample holds 200,000 to 300,000 distinct CDR3 sequences, approximately 10% seen once. Looked up from germline, CDR1 is LGHDT and CDR2 is YNNKEL (reference sequence). This CDR3 has 11 amino acids. Notes on this clonotype: No antigen is known for it. A much larger clone lies a single base off, so this may be a read error.

Source material: blood, either unsorted or a sorted T cell fraction (not recorded which). The chain recombines TRBV3-1 with TRBJ2-7; D is unresolved. This TCR derives from a male donor with ankylosing spondylitis or in good health (not recorded which). The DNA of the CDR3 is TGTGCCAGCAGCCAAGATCAAGAGCAGTGCTTC. Protein sequence: CASSQDQEQCF.